This T cell receptor beta chain was recorded in a study of cytomegalovirus exposure and HLA in healthy donors. About the research overall: A previous analysis identified more than 100 million unique TCR beta sequences derived from some 170 million T cells.

Germline trimming cut 4 bases from V and 3 bases from J; bases unmatched to any gene: 7. The CDR3 spans 16 residues. Germline V gene lookup returns CDR1 SSHAT and CDR2 FNYEAQ (reference sequence). PCR involved 60 Vbeta and 13 Jbeta primers. The assay was immunoSEQ multiplex PCR, and TCRdb's table has in-frame clones only and misses some. The sample shows about 60,000 clones, 55% to 85% of them seen only once. This clonotype was obtained from a man aged 40-55 years in good health and CMV-seropositive. The sample taken for sequencing was PBMCs. V is TRBV7-7 and J is TRBJ1-4, with 8 nucleotides matching TRBD1. CDR3 bases: TGTGCCAGCAGCTCCCAACGGACAGGGTCTAATGAAAAACTGTTTTTT. This sequence encodes CASSSQRTGSNEKLFF.